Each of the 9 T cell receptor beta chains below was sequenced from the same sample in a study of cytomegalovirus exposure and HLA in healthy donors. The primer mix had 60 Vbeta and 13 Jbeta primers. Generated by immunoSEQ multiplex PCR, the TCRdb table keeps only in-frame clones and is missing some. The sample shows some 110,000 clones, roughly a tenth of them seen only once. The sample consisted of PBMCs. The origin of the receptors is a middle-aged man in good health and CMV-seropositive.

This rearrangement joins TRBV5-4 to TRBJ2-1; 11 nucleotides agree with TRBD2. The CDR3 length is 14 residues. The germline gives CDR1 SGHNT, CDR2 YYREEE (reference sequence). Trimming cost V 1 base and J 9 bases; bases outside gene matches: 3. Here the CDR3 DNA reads TGTGCCAGCAGCTTGTCACTAGCGGGAGTTGAGCAGTTCTTC. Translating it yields CASSLSLAGVEQFF.

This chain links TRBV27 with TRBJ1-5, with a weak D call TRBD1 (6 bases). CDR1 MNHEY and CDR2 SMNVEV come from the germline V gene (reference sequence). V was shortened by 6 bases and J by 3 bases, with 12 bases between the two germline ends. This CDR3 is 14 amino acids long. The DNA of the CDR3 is TGTGCCAGCAGACCCGACAGGCTCAATCAGCCCCAGCATTTT. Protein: CASRPDRLNQPQHF.

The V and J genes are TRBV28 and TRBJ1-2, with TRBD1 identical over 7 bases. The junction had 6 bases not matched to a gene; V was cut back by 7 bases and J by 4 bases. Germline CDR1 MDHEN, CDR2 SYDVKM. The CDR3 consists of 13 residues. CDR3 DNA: TGTGCCAGCAAAGGGGGCTGGAGCTATGGCTACACCTTC. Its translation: CASKGGWSYGYTF.

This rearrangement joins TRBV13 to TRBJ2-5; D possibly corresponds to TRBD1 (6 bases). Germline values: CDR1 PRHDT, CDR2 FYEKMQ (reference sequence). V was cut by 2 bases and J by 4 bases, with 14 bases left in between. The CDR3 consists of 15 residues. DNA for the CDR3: TGTGCCAGCAGCTTAAATTCGTTGGGGGCAGAGACCCAGTACTTC. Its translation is CASSLNSLGAETQYF.

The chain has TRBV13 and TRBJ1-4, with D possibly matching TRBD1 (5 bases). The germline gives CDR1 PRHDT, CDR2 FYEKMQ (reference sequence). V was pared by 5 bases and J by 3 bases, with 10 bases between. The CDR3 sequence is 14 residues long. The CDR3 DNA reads TGTGCCAGCAGCCGGCGGGGCCCTAATGAAAAACTGTTTTTT. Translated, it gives CASSRRGPNEKLFF.

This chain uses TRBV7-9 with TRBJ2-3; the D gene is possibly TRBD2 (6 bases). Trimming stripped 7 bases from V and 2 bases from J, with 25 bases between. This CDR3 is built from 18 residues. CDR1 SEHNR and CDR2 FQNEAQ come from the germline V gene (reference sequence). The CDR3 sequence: CASTINLMGGPHTDTQYF. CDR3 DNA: TGTGCCAGCACCATAAACCTGATGGGGGGACCACACACAGATACGCAGTATTTT. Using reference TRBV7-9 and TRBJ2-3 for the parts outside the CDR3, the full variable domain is DTGVSQNPRHKITKRGQNVTFRCDPISEHNRLYWYRQTLGQGPEFLTYFQNEAQLEKSRLLSDRFSAERPKGSFSTLEIQRTEQGDSAMYLCASTINLMGGPHTDTQYFGPGTRLTVL.

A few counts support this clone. The CDR3 protein is CASSFTGLAGVKTDTQYF. In DNA form, the CDR3 reads TGTGCCAGCAGCTTCACGGGACTAGCGGGAGTAAAAACAGATACGCAGTATTTT. The V call is TRBV7-8, the J call TRBJ2-3; 14 bases are a match to TRBD2. Looked up from germline, CDR1 is SGHVS and CDR2 is FQNEAQ. After removal of 3 bases from V and 3 bases from J, the junction contained 8 bases not matched to a gene. The CDR3 sequence is 18 residues long.

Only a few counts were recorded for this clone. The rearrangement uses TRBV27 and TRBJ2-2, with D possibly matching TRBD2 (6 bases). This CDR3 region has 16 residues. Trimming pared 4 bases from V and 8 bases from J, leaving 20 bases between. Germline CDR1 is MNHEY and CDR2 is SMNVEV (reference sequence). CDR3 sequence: CASSWYFGGPSGELFF. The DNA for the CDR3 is TGTGCCAGCAGTTGGTACTTTGGAGGGCCCTCTGGGGAGCTGTTTTTT.

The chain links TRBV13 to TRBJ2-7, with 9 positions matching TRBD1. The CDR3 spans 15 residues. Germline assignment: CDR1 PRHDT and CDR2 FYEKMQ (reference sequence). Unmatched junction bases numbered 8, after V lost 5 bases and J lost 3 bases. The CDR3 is CASSPGTGSIYEQYF. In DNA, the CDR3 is TGTGCCAGCAGCCCCGGGACAGGGTCTATCTACGAGCAGTACTTC. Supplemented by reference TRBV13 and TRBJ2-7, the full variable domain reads AAGVIQSPRHLIKEKRETATLKCYPIPRHDTVYWYQQGPGQDPQFLISFYEKMQSDKGSIPDRFSAQQFSDYHSELNMSSLELGDSALYFCASSPGTGSIYEQYFGPGTRLTVT.